The sequence of this T cell receptor (beta chain) was determined in a study of response to subunit inactivated influenza vaccine. Study outcomes and limitations: T cells newly recruited by each seasonal influenza vaccination are few, the authors suggested.

This clonotype was found a few times. The antigen remains undetermined. Germline V gene lookup returns CDR1 MNHNS and CDR2 SASEGT. V lost 4 bases and J lost 6, with 15 bases in between. This CDR3 has 14 amino acids. MiXCR, applied by TCRdb to the RT-PCR reads, yields one record per CDR3 protein. The top ten hold roughly 11% of the sample, which has 700,000 to 800,000 distinct CDR3 sequences, around 20% seen once. The clonotype was recovered from a man aged 50-60 years who received an inactivated influenza vaccine. The chain is built from TRBV6-1 and TRBJ1-2; D might be TRBD1 (6 bases). Sample: PBMCs from blood, taken more than 4 days after vaccination. The DNA of the CDR3 is TGTGCCAGCAGTGTTAGCCTTGGGGGCGATGGCTACACCTTC. This translates into CASSVSLGGDGYTF.